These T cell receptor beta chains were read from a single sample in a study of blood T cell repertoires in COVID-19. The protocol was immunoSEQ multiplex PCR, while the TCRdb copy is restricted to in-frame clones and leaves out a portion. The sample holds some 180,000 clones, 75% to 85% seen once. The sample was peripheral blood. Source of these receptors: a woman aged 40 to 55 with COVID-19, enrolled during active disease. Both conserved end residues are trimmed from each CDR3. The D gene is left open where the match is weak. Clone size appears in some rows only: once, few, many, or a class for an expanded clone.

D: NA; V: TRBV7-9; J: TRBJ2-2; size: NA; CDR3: ASSSPGLERVSGELF
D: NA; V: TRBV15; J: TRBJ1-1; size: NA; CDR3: ATSRDTSQTEAF
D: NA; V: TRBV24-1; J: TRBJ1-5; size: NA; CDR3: ATRPEPQH
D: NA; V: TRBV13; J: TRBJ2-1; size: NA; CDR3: ASSPQAQGNPPEWYEQF
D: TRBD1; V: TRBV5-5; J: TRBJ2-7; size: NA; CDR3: ASSSGTGSYEQY
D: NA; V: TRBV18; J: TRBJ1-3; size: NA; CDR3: ASRGGSGNTIY
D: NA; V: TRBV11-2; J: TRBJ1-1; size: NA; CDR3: ASSLEGTRPAF
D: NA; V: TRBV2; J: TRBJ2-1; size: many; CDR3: ASSERRGNEQF
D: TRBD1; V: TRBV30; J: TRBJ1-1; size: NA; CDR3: AWRSGTAATEAF
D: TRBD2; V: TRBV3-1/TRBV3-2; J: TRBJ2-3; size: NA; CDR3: ASSRTSGPTDTQY
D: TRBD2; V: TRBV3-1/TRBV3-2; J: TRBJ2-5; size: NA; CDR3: ASSQESLAGLGETQY